This note documents a single T cell receptor beta chain sequence. Study processing details: Reference gene primer amplification gave estimated nucleated cell counts. Method: immunoSEQ multiplex PCR; TCRdb's copy keeps in-frame clones and lacks some. The V and J calls and clone size come from that table; D and trimming were worked out from the DNA. In the table there are roughly 70,000 clones, more than 70% of which are singletons. V dropped 3 bases and J dropped 12 bases, with 12 bases sitting between them. The CDR3 spans 12 residues. Germline V gene lookup returns CDR1 MNHNS and CDR2 SASEGT. This specimen belongs to a study of blood T cell repertoires in COVID-19. Looking at the study overall: Samples representing acute and convalescent COVID-19 were sourced from the United States, Italy and Spain. PBMCs, B-cell-depleted T cells, or T cells were the source of the cDNA or gDNA that made up the material.

The J gene is TRBJ1-5, the V gene TRBV6-1, with D possibly matching TRBD1 (5 bases). This receptor was identified in a woman in her seventies with acute or convalescent COVID-19. Sequencing was done on a sample of peripheral blood. In DNA, the CDR3 is TGTGCCAGCAGTGAGACAGCGTCGTTCCAGCATTTT. Translated, it gives CASSETASFQHF.